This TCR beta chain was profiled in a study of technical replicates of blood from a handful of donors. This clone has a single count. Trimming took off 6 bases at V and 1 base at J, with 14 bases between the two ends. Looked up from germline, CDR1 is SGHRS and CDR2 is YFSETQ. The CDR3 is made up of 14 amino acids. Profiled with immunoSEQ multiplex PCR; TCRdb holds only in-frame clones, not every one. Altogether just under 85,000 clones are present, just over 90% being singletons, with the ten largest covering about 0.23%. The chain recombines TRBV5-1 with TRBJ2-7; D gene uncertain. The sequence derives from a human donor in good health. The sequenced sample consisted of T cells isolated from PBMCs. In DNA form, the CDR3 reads TGCGCCAGCACCCCTTCCCCCGGGTCCTACGAGCAGTACTTC. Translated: CASTPSPGSYEQYF.